What follows are 15 T cell receptor beta chains derived from one specimen sequenced in a study of T cell responses to AZD1222 COVID-19 vaccine. The table came from immunoSEQ multiplex PCR; TCRdb's copy has only in-frame clones and leaves some out. Of 95,000 to 110,000 clones in the sample, 92% are singletons; the top ten hold roughly 9%. The sequencing here drew on peripheral blood, taken 28 days after the second AZD1222 dose. The receptors come from an adult who received the AZD1222 COVID-19 vaccine.

The chain combines TRBV6-5 with TRBJ1-5, with D unresolved. Trimming shortened V by 0 bases and J by 0 bases, and 6 bases separated the two germline ends. This CDR3 contains 15 residues. Germline V gene lookup returns CDR1 MNHEY and CDR2 SVGAGI. The DNA of the CDR3 is TGTGCCAGCAGTTACTCAGAGTATAGCAATCAGCCCCAGCATTTT. It yields the protein CASSYSEYSNQPQHF.

The rearrangement uses TRBV10-3 and TRBJ2-1; D gene unclear. Germline loops: CDR1 ENHRY, CDR2 SYGVKD. The CDR3 extends over 16 amino acids. Deletions cut 0 bases from V and 8 bases from J, with 17 bases between. CDR3 DNA: TGTGCCATCAGTGAGTCCGGTTCAAAGGGTCGGGATGAGCAGTTCTTC. Encoded protein: CAISESGSKGRDEQFF.

The V gene is TRBV6-5, the J gene TRBJ1-1, with D perhaps matching TRBD1 (6 bases). V was pared by 2 bases and J by 2 bases, with 12 bases between. CDR1 is MNHEY, CDR2 SVGAGI, per germline. The CDR3 contains 15 residues. The CDR3 spells CASSYDSGVNTEAFF. The CDR3 nucleotides read TGTGCCAGCAGTTACGACTCAGGGGTAAACACTGAAGCTTTCTTT.

This chain links TRBV3-1 (or the pseudogene TRBV3-2) with TRBJ2-1; the match to TRBD1 covers 8 bases. Germline-derived CDR1 and CDR2 are LGHDT and YNNKEL (reference sequence). The CDR3 length is 18 residues. Trimming took 3 bases from V and 4 from J; bases not matched to a gene: 14. The chain's CDR3 is CASSHLTRGQGSYNEQFF. For the CDR3, the DNA is TGTGCCAGCAGCCACCTCACCCGCGGACAGGGAAGTTACAATGAGCAGTTCTTC.

The chain uses TRBV7-8 and TRBJ2-2, with D uncertain. The ends were cut back, 1 base at V and 1 base at J, with 7 bases in the middle. This CDR3 is 15 amino acids long. Germline values: CDR1 SGHVS, CDR2 FQNEAQ. Here the CDR3 reads CASSLVRRNTGELFF. The CDR3 DNA reads as TGTGCCAGCAGCTTAGTTAGACGGAACACCGGGGAGCTGTTTTTT.

V usage is TRBV27 and J usage is TRBJ2-7; D possibly matches TRBD1 or TRBD2 (6 bases each). The CDR3 is made up of 17 amino acids. Trimming shortened V by 5 bases and J by 6 bases, and 26 bases separated the two germline ends. Germline CDR1 is MNHEY and CDR2 is SMNVEV (reference sequence). The CDR3 region is CASSRRGGGGTPSEQYF. CDR3 sequence (DNA): TGTGCCAGCAGTAGAAGAGGCGGAGGGGGGACCCCCTCCGAGCAGTACTTC.

This clone has a single count. This chain uses TRBV5-6 with TRBJ2-1, with D perhaps being TRBD1 or TRBD2 (5 bases each). CDR3 length: 16 amino acids. Germline V CDR1 and CDR2: SGHDT, YYEEEE. The V end lost 2 bases, the J end lost 0 bases, and 12 bases lay between the germline ends. The CDR3 is CASSFWGSGSYNEQFF. The CDR3 DNA sequence: TGTGCCAGCAGCTTTTGGGGGAGTGGCTCCTACAATGAGCAGTTCTTC.

The rearrangement links TRBV6-2 or TRBV6-3 to TRBJ1-2; a weak D match, TRBD1 (5 bases). The CDR3 is made up of 15 amino acids. CDR1 is MNHEY, CDR2 SVGEGT, per germline. The ends were cut back, 0 bases at V and 7 bases at J, with 15 bases in the middle. CDR3 sequence: CASSYSIYRSLGYTF. The CDR3 coding sequence is TGTGCCAGCAGTTACTCGATATACAGGTCCCTTGGCTACACCTTC.

CDR3 DNA sequence: TGCAGTGCTAGTAGGTGGCAGAACACCGGGGAGCTGTTTTTT. It yields the protein CSASRWQNTGELFF. The chain combines TRBV20-1 with TRBJ2-2; D remains ambiguous. The V and J ends lost 3 bases and 1 base respectively, with 9 bases between them. The CDR3 loop spans 14 amino acids. The germline V gene has CDR1 DFQATT and CDR2 SNEGSKA (reference sequence).

The chain links TRBV9 to TRBJ2-1; D gene unclear. The V gene lost 1 base and the J gene lost 0 bases, with 8 bases spanning the gap. Germline V gene data show CDR1 as SGDLS and CDR2 as YYNGEE. The CDR3 is 15 residues long. CDR3 sequence: CASSVQVSSYNEQFF. CDR3 nucleotide sequence: TGTGCCAGCAGCGTACAGGTCAGCTCCTACAATGAGCAGTTCTTC. The entire variable domain, with the rest obtained from reference TRBV9 and TRBJ2-1, is as follows: DSGVTQTPKHLITATGQRVTLRCSPRSGDLSVYWYQQSLDQGLQFLIQYYNGEERAKGNILERFSAQQFPDLHSELNLSSLELGDSALYFCASSVQVSSYNEQFFGPGTRLTVL.

V and J are TRBV29-1 and TRBJ1-1; D call uncertain. This CDR3 is built from 12 residues. Germline V gene lookup returns CDR1 SQVTM and CDR2 ANQGSEA. Between the trimmed V and J ends, which lost 4 bases and 0 bases, there was a span of 6 bases. DNA for the CDR3: TGCAGCGTTGCTCCTCTGAACACTGAAGCTTTCTTT. It yields the protein CSVAPLNTEAFF.

Turning to this clone: One end of the junction is discordant with germline, which a read error may explain. This chain connects TRBV7-9 to TRBJ2-1; 11 bases line up with TRBD2. CDR3 length: 15 amino acids. Germline CDR1 SEHNR, CDR2 FQNEAQ (reference sequence). The CDR3 sequence: CASILAGGPRAEQFF. CDR3 bases: TGTGCCAGCATCTTAGCGGGAGGGCCGAGGGCTGAGCAGTTCTTC. The full variable domain, rest sourced from reference TRBV7-9 and TRBJ2-1, is DTGVSQNPRHKITKRGQNVTFRCDPISEHNRLYWYRQTLGQGPEFLTYFQNEAQLEKSRLLSDRFSAERPKGSFSTLEIQRTEQGDSAMYLCASILAGGPRAEQFFGPGTRLTVL.

This chain joins TRBV10-3 and TRBJ2-6; no definite D call. The germline V gene encodes CDR1 ENHRY and CDR2 SYGVKD. V lost 3 bases and J lost 2, with 11 bases in between. This CDR3 has 16 residues. The chain's CDR3 is CAISERGLAGANVLTF. The CDR3 coding sequence is TGTGCCATCAGTGAACGTGGGCTAGCTGGGGCCAACGTCCTGACTTTC.

The rearrangement links TRBV11-2 to TRBJ2-1; D may be TRBD1 (6 bases). The CDR3 runs 17 residues. The V end lost 1 base, the J end lost 3 bases, and 16 bases lay between the germline ends. Germline V CDR1 and CDR2: SGHAT, FQNNGV. CDR3 bases: TGTGCCAGCAGCTTAGTGGGTTCAGGACAGTTCTACAATGAGCAGTTCTTC. Its protein is CASSLVGSGQFYNEQFF.

The chain is built from TRBV3-1 (or the pseudogene TRBV3-2) and TRBJ1-3; D remains unclear. The V end lost 2 bases, the J end lost 0 bases, and 5 bases lay between the germline ends. There are 14 residues in the CDR3. Germline V gene lookup returns CDR1 LGHDT and CDR2 YNNKEL (reference sequence). The DNA for the CDR3 is TGTGCCAGCAGCCAACAAATCTCTGGAAACACCATATATTTT. Amino acid sequence: CASSQQISGNTIYF.